This T cell receptor beta chain was recorded in a study of blood T cell repertoires in COVID-19. Whole-study context: Material from acute and convalescent COVID-19 was sourced from the United States, Italy and Spain.

This clone was seen more than once but under ten times. CDR3 length: 15 amino acids. Germline V lookup: CDR1 SGHAT, CDR2 FQNNGV. V was shortened by 6 bases and J by 0 bases, with 11 bases between the two germline ends. Here immunoSEQ multiplex PCR was the method, and the copy in TCRdb shows in-frame clones only, minus some. The profile shows 200,000 to 250,000 clones, 70% to 90% of them singletons. Sequencing was performed on peripheral blood. This TCR came from a man in his thirties or forties who had recovered from COVID-19. The chain carries TRBV11-2 and TRBJ2-2; possible D gene TRBD1, 5 bases. CDR3 in DNA: TGTGCCAGCAGGTCGACAGCATCGAACACCGGGGAGCTGTTTTTT. This translates into CASRSTASNTGELFF.